Included here is one T cell receptor (beta chain) sequence, with context. This specimen comes from a study of OX40 agonist ivuxolimab in advanced cancers. The CDR3 length is 18 residues. After removal of 2 bases from V and 4 bases from J, the junction contained 11 bases not matched to a gene. Per germline, CDR1 MGHRA and CDR2 YSYEKL. Some clones are missing from TCRdb's copy, which holds only in-frame ones; the method was immunoSEQ multiplex PCR. The repertoire holds 40,000 to 55,000 clones, with around 93% as singletons. The sample here was CD4+ or CD8+ T cells sorted from blood, taken in a trial of the OX40 agonist ivuxolimab. The origin of this receptor is an adult with an advanced solid tumor such as melanoma, head and neck, liver or kidney cancer. The V call is TRBV4-1, the J call TRBJ2-3; TRBD2 aligns across 11 bases. CDR3 sequence reads: CASSQKGGSGRVADTQYF. In nucleotides, the CDR3 is TGCGCCAGCAGCCAAAAAGGAGGTAGCGGGAGGGTCGCAGATACGCAGTATTTT.